This T cell receptor beta chain was retrieved from a study of CD8 T cells in ankylosing spondylitis. V was clipped by 5 bases and J by 1 base; unmatched bases: 8. The CDR3 contains 16 residues. This clonotype was counted between two and nine times. The antigen is unknown. Notes on the study in general: CD8+ disease-linked clones were present at relatively low frequencies in blood. A number of the motif variants had already been described in reactive arthritis synovial fluid and blood. One TCR beta motif, made up of about 8 highly homologous variants, appeared characteristic of ankylosing spondylitis blood.

Molecular-barcoded quantitative 5'-RACE produced these TCR beta libraries. TCRdb called the 5' RACE reads again in MiXCR, with one record for every CDR3 protein. The sample consists of around 150,000 distinct CDR3 sequences, approximately 10% of them appearing once. The receptor comes from a male donor with ankylosing spondylitis or in good health (not recorded which). The genes are TRBV12-3 or TRBV12-4 and TRBJ2-4, with 7 bases identical to TRBD1. Material for sequencing was blood, either unsorted or a sorted T cell fraction (not recorded which). CDR3 loop: CASSPEGATAKNIQYF. Written as DNA, the CDR3 is TGTGCCAGCAGTCCCGAGGGGGCCACCGCCAAAAACATTCAGTACTTC.